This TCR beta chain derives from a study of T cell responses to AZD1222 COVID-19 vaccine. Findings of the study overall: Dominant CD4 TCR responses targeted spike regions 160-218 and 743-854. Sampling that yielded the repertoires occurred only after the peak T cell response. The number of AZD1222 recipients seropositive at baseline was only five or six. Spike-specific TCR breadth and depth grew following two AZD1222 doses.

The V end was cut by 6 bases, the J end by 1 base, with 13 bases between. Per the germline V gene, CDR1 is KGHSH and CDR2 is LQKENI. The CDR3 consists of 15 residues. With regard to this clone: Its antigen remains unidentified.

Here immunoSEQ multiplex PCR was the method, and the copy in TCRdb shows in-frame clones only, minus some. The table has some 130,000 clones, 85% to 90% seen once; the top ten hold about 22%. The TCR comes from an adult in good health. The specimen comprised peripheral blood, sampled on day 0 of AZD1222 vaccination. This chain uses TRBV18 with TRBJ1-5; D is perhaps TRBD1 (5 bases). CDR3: CASSLIPGSNQPQHF. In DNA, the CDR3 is TGTGCCAGCTCCCTCATCCCAGGGAGCAATCAGCCCCAGCATTTT.